This is a list of T cell receptor beta chains from one sample in a study of blood T cell repertoires in COVID-19. The protocol was immunoSEQ multiplex PCR, while the TCRdb copy is restricted to in-frame clones and leaves out a portion. The sample yields 90,000 or so clones, around 72% seen once. Specimen: peripheral blood. These receptors were taken from a woman aged 80 or over with acute or convalescent COVID-19. Each CDR3 is given with its conserved first and last residue. D genes are given only for firm matches. Rows give clone size only sometimes, using once, few, many, or a class for an expanded clone.

abundance: .
d_gene: .
j_gene: TRBJ1-1
v_gene: TRBV11-2
CDR3aa: CASQGYRGTEAFF
CDR3nt: TGTGCCAGCCAAGGTTATCGGGGCACTGAAGCTTTCTTT

abundance: .
d_gene: TRBD1
j_gene: TRBJ1-2
v_gene: TRBV19
CDR3aa: CASSPIGSEGQPYGYTF
CDR3nt: TGTGCCAGTAGTCCCATAGGGTCGGAGGGACAGCCCTATGGCTACACCTTC

abundance: .
d_gene: TRBD1
j_gene: TRBJ2-7
v_gene: TRBV4-1
CDR3aa: CASSQRTGVYEQYF
CDR3nt: TGCGCCAGCAGCCAAAGGACAGGGGTCTACGAGCAGTACTTC

abundance: .
d_gene: .
j_gene: TRBJ2-2
v_gene: TRBV5-6
CDR3aa: CASVEAGKGTGELFF
CDR3nt: TGTGCCAGCGTAGAGGCAGGGAAGGGCACCGGGGAGCTGTTTTTT

abundance: few
d_gene: TRBD1
j_gene: TRBJ1-2
v_gene: TRBV15
CDR3aa: CATSRSPTGGYGYTF
CDR3nt: TGTGCCACCAGTCGGTCCCCTACAGGGGGCTATGGCTACACCTTC

abundance: .
d_gene: .
j_gene: TRBJ1-5
v_gene: TRBV29-1
CDR3aa: CSVGFRGQPQHF
CDR3nt: TGCAGCGTTGGGTTTAGGGGTCAGCCCCAGCATTTT

abundance: .
d_gene: .
j_gene: TRBJ2-7
v_gene: TRBV13
CDR3aa: CASSFGRGHEQYF
CDR3nt: TGTGCCAGCAGCTTTGGCAGGGGCCACGAGCAGTACTTC

abundance: .
d_gene: TRBD2
j_gene: TRBJ2-7
v_gene: TRBV24-1
CDR3aa: CVTSVGGSYEQYF
CDR3nt: TGTGTCACCAGTGTGGGGGGGAGCTACGAGCAGTACTTC

abundance: .
d_gene: .
j_gene: TRBJ1-2
v_gene: TRBV5-1
CDR3aa: CASSLYRLSDYGYTF
CDR3nt: TGCGCCAGCAGCTTATACAGGTTAAGTGACTATGGCTACACCTTC

abundance: few
d_gene: .
j_gene: TRBJ1-1
v_gene: TRBV6-2/TRBV6-3
CDR3aa: CASSTGLNTEAFF
CDR3nt: TGTGCCAGCAGCACAGGATTAAACACTGAAGCTTTCTTT

abundance: .
d_gene: TRBD1
j_gene: TRBJ1-4
v_gene: TRBV7-2
CDR3aa: CASSSQQGVGEKLFF
CDR3nt: TGTGCCAGCAGTTCTCAACAGGGGGTTGGGGAAAAACTGTTTTTT

abundance: few
d_gene: .
j_gene: TRBJ1-5
v_gene: TRBV7-8
CDR3aa: CASSLVYSGSNQPQHF
CDR3nt: TGTGCCAGCAGCTTAGTTTATTCGGGGAGCAATCAGCCCCAGCATTTT

abundance: .
d_gene: TRBD1
j_gene: TRBJ1-2
v_gene: TRBV30
CDR3aa: CAWDRVAYGYTF
CDR3nt: TGTGCCTGGGACAGGGTTGCGTATGGCTACACCTTC

abundance: .
d_gene: TRBD2
j_gene: TRBJ2-2
v_gene: TRBV18
CDR3aa: CASSPLAANTGELFF
CDR3nt: TGTGCCAGCTCACCGCTAGCGGCTAACACCGGGGAGCTGTTTTTT

abundance: .
d_gene: TRBD2
j_gene: TRBJ2-3
v_gene: TRBV6-5
CDR3aa: CASSSPTSGGRNTQYF
CDR3nt: TGTGCCAGCAGTTCCCCAACTAGCGGGGGGCGCAATACGCAGTATTTT

abundance: .
d_gene: TRBD2
j_gene: TRBJ2-5
v_gene: TRBV6-2/TRBV6-3
CDR3aa: CASSYEGLAGGQETQYF
CDR3nt: TGTGCCAGCAGTTACGAGGGACTAGCGGGGGGACAGGAGACCCAGTACTTC

abundance: .
d_gene: .
j_gene: TRBJ1-6
v_gene: TRBV12-5
CDR3aa: CASGLGQGWSPLHF
CDR3nt: TGTGCTAGTGGTCTTGGGCAGGGCTGGTCACCCCTCCACTTT

abundance: .
d_gene: .
j_gene: TRBJ1-1
v_gene: TRBV5-4
CDR3aa: CASSAAGKGSTEAFF
CDR3nt: TGTGCCAGCAGCGCGGCCGGGAAGGGTAGCACTGAAGCTTTCTTT

abundance: once
d_gene: .
j_gene: TRBJ1-1
v_gene: TRBV12-5
CDR3aa: CASGFWPNTEAFF
CDR3nt: TGTGCTAGTGGTTTCTGGCCGAACACTGAAGCTTTCTTT

abundance: .
d_gene: .
j_gene: TRBJ1-1
v_gene: TRBV7-2
CDR3aa: CASSLAVGQGVAFF
CDR3nt: TGTGCCAGCAGCTTAGCGGTTGGGCAAGGGGTAGCTTTCTTT

abundance: .
d_gene: TRBD1
j_gene: TRBJ2-7
v_gene: TRBV5-1
CDR3aa: CASSHTGTETYEQYF
CDR3nt: TGCGCCAGCAGCCATACCGGGACAGAAACTTACGAGCAGTACTTC

abundance: once
d_gene: .
j_gene: TRBJ1-2
v_gene: TRBV7-8
CDR3aa: CASSLAGGGGYTF
CDR3nt: TGTGCCAGCAGCTTAGCGGGGGGAGGTGGCTACACCTTC

abundance: .
d_gene: .
j_gene: TRBJ2-1
v_gene: TRBV12-3/TRBV12-4
CDR3aa: CASSETEGRQFF
CDR3nt: TGTGCCAGCAGTGAGACCGAGGGAAGACAGTTCTTC

abundance: .
d_gene: TRBD1
j_gene: TRBJ1-5
v_gene: TRBV7-9
CDR3aa: CASNDGQGQPQHF
CDR3nt: TGTGCCAGCAACGACGGACAGGGCCAGCCCCAGCATTTT

abundance: .
d_gene: .
j_gene: TRBJ1-1
v_gene: TRBV9
CDR3aa: CASSFQGDTEAFF
CDR3nt: TGTGCCAGCAGCTTCCAGGGCGACACTGAAGCTTTCTTT

abundance: once
d_gene: .
j_gene: TRBJ1-2
v_gene: TRBV6-5
CDR3aa: CASSRFGGIGYTF
CDR3nt: TGTGCCAGCAGCCGCTTCGGGGGGATCGGCTACACCTTC